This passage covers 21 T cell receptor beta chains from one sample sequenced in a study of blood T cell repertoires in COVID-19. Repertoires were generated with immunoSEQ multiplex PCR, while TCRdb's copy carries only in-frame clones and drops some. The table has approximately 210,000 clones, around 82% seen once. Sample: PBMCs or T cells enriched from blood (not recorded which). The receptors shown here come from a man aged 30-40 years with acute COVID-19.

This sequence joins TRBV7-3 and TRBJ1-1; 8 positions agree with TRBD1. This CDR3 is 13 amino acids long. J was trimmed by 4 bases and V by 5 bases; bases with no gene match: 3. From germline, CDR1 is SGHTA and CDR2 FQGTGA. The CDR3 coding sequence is TGTGCCAGCAGCGGACAGGGCGTCACTGAAGCTTTCTTT. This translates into CASSGQGVTEAFF.

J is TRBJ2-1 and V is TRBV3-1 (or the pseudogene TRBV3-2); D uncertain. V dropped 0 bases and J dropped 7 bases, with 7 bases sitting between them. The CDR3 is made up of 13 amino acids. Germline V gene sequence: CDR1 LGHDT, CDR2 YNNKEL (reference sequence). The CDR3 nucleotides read TGTGCCAGCAGCCAAGACAGGAAAAATGAGCAGTTCTTC. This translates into CASSQDRKNEQFF.

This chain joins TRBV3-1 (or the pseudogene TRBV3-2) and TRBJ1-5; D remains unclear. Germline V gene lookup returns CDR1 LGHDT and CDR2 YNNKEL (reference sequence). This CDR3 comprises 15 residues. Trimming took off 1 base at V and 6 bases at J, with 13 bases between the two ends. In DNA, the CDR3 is TGTGCCAGCAGCCAAGGTGGCTCGGGTGGTCAGCCCCAGCATTTT. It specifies CASSQGGSGGQPQHF.

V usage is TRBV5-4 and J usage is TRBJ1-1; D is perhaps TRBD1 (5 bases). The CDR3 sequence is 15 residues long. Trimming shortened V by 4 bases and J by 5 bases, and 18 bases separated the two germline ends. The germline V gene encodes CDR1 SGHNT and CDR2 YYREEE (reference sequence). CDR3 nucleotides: TGTGCCAGCAGCCTGGGCGGGACGGGGCCGACTGAAGCTTTCTTT. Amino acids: CASSLGGTGPTEAFF.

The CDR3 nucleotides read TGTGCCAGCAGACGATCCCCGGGTTTCCAAGAGACCCAGTACTTC. It translates to CASRRSPGFQETQYF. This chain joins TRBV4-2 and TRBJ2-5; D is uncertain. The V gene lost 6 bases and the J gene lost 1 base, with 15 bases spanning the gap. The germline CDR1 and CDR2 sequences are LGHNA and YNFKEQ. This CDR3 is 15 amino acids long.

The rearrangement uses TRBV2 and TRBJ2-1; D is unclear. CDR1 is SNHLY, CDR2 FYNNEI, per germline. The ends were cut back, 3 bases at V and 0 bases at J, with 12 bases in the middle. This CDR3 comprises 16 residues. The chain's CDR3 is CASSDLRLSSYNEQFF. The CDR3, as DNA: TGTGCCAGCAGTGATCTGAGGTTGAGCTCCTACAATGAGCAGTTCTTC.

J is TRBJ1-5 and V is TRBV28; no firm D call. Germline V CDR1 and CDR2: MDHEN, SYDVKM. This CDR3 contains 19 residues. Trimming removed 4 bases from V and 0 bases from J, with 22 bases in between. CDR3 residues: CASSSTVPWSPYSNQPQHF. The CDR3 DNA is TGTGCCAGCAGTTCCACAGTCCCCTGGTCACCCTATAGCAATCAGCCCCAGCATTTT.

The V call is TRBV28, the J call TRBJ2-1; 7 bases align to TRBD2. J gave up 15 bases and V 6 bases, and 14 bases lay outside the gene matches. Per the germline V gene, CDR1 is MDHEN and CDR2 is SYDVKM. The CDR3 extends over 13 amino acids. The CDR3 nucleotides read TGTGCCAGCAGCTTGGGGGGGACGGGGCTCCCGTTCTTC. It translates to CASSLGGTGLPFF.

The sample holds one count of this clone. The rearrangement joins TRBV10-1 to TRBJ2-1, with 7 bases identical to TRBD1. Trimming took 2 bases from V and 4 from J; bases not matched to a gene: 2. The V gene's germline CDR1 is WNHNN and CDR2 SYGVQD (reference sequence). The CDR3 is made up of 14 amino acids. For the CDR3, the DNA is TGCGCCAGCAGTGAGGGGACAGATTACAATGAGCAGTTCTTC. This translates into CASSEGTDYNEQFF.

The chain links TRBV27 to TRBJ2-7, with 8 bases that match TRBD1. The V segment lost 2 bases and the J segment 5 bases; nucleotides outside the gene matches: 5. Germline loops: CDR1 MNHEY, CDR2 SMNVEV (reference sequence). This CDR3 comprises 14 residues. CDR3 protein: CASSLGTGSHEQYF. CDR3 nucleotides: TGTGCCAGCAGTTTAGGGACAGGATCCCACGAGCAGTACTTC.

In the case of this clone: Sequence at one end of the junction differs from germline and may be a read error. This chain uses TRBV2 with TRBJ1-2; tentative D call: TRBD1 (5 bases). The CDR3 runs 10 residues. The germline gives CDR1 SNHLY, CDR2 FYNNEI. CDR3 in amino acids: CASRGRAAPF. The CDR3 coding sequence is TGTGCCAGCAGGGGCAGGGCTGCCCCCTTC.

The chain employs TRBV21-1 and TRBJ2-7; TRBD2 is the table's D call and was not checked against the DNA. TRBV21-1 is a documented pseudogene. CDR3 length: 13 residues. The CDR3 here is CASSLRGPSKQYF. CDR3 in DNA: TGTGCCAGCAGCTTGCGGGGCCCGTCAAAGCAGTACTTC.

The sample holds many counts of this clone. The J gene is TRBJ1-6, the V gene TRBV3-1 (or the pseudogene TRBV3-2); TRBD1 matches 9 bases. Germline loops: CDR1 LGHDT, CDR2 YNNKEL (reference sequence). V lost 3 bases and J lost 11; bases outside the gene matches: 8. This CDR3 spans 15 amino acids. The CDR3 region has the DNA TGTGCCAGCAGCCAGGACACAGGGGGCACCACACCCCTCCACTTT. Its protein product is CASSQDTGGTTPLHF.

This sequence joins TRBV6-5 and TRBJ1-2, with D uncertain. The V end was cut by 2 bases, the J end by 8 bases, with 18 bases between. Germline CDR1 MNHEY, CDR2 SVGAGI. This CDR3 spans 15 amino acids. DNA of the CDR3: TGTGCCAGCAGTTACATTGAGGGAGTCCCGGCCGGCTACACCTTC. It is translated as CASSYIEGVPAGYTF.

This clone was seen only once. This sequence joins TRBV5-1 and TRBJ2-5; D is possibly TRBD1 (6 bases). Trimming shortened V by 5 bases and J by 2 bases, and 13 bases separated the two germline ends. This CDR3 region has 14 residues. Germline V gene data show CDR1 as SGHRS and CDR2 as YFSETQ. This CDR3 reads CASRLTGTQETQYF. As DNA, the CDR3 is TGCGCCAGCAGATTAACAGGGACACAAGAGACCCAGTACTTC.

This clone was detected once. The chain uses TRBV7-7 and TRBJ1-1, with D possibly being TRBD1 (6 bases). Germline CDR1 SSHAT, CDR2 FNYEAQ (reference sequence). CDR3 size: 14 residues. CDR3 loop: CAGGRDTLNTEAFF. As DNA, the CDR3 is TGTGCTGGCGGGAGGGACACCTTGAACACTGAAGCTTTCTTT.

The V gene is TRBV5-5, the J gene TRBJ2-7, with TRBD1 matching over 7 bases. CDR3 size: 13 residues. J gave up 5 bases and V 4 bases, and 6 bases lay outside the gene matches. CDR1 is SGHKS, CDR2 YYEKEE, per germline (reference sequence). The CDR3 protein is CASSLDRANEQYF. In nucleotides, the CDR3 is TGTGCCAGCAGCCTCGACAGGGCGAACGAGCAGTACTTC.

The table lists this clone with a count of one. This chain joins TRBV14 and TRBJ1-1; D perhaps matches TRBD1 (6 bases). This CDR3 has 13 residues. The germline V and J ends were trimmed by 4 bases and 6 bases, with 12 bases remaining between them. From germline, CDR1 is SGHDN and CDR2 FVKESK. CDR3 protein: CASSLYRVSEAFF. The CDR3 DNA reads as TGTGCCAGCAGCCTGTACAGGGTCTCTGAAGCTTTCTTT.

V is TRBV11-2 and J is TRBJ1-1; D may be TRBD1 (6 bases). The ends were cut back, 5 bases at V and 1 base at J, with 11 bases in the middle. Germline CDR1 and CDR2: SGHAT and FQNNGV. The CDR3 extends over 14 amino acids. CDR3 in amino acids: CASSPGHGNTEAFF. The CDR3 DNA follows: TGTGCCAGCAGCCCGGGACACGGGAACACTGAAGCTTTCTTT.

The CDR3 reads CASSLQGTNYGYTF. As DNA, the CDR3 is TGTGCCAGCAGCTTACAGGGAACTAACTATGGCTACACCTTC. The chain combines TRBV27 with TRBJ1-2; a weak D match, TRBD1 (6 bases). Germline V CDR1 and CDR2: MNHEY, SMNVEV (reference sequence). The CDR3 sequence is 14 residues long. V was clipped by 6 bases and J by 0 bases, with 11 bases between them.

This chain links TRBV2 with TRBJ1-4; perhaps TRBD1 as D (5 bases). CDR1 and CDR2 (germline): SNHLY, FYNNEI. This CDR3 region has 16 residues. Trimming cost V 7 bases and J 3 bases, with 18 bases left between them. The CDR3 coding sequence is TGTGCCAGCACGGGCGTGGGGCTTGCAGCTAATGAAAAACTGTTTTTT. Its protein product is CASTGVGLAANEKLFF.